These T cell receptor beta chains were read from a single sample in a study of blood T cell repertoires in COVID-19. Some clones are missing from TCRdb's copy, which holds only in-frame ones; the method was immunoSEQ multiplex PCR. This table has 200,000 or so clones, about 84% appearing once. The sample was PBMCs or T cells enriched from blood (not recorded which). All receptors come from a man in his fifties or sixties who had recovered from COVID-19. Each CDR3 is given without its conserved first and last residue. Each record gives: J gene, V gene, CDR3 protein.

>TRBJ1-2|TRBV2
ASSDSRDGYGYT
>TRBJ1-1|TRBV12-3/TRBV12-4
ASSLFNTEAF
>TRBJ2-7|TRBV11-3
ASSLVGQGTYEQY
>TRBJ2-5|TRBV2
ASSGGQGKTQY
>TRBJ2-5|TRBV24-1
ATQGAKMETQY
>TRBJ1-6|TRBV3-1/TRBV3-2
ASSLSQGANSPLH
>TRBJ1-6|TRBV6-5
ASSQQGAMDSPLH
>TRBJ1-6|TRBV6-5
ASGPRGDSPLH
>TRBJ2-3|TRBV6-5
ASREGLAVDTQY
>TRBJ1-2|TRBV29-1
SVAGNYGYT
>TRBJ1-1|TRBV7-2
ASSTQQGVVAF
>TRBJ2-7|TRBV10-3
AIGKTGSEYEQY
>TRBJ1-6|TRBV6-5
ASSSGHSPLH
>TRBJ1-1|TRBV2
ASSRQINTEAF
>TRBJ2-3|TRBV7-6
ASSLSRRGGATDTQY
>TRBJ1-4|TRBV10-2
ATSRGEDEKLF
>TRBJ1-2|TRBV19
ASSKNTNYGYT
>TRBJ1-6|TRBV2
ASRMDRGDSPLH
>TRBJ1-2|TRBV19
ASSIDRSYGYT
>TRBJ2-7|TRBV7-9
ASSHAWDRAYEQY
>TRBJ1-2|TRBV7-9
ASSSGDRVYGYT
>TRBJ2-3|TRBV7-9
ASSSYGGADTQY
>TRBJ1-2|TRBV2
AGSRDREGYT
>TRBJ2-3|TRBV7-2
ASSFIGGRSTDTQY
>TRBJ2-2|TRBV4-3
ASSQGTSSRLTGELF
>TRBJ2-7|TRBV6-6
ASSSPDRGDPYEQY
>TRBJ2-5|TRBV7-3
ASSLMGRSQETQY
>TRBJ1-2|TRBV24-1
ATSDWTGGNYGYT
>TRBJ1-6|TRBV18
ASSPPDSPNSPLH
>TRBJ2-4|TRBV7-2
ASSLVAGGNKNIQY
>TRBJ2-5|TRBV6-1
ASSEKRGRETQY
>TRBJ2-7|TRBV5-1
ASSLRQEYEQY
>TRBJ1-5|TRBV6-1
ASSLQVTTGQPQH
>TRBJ1-6|TRBV10-3
AISTRQGASPLH
>TRBJ2-1|TRBV15
ATSRDVGAGYNEQF
>TRBJ1-4|TRBV11-2
ASSFRQGEKLF
>TRBJ1-4|TRBV29-1
SVELPGQGVTNEKLF
>TRBJ2-7|TRBV18
ASSPPGRVSHEQY
>TRBJ1-1|TRBV5-1
ASRGQGGGTEAF
>TRBJ2-7|TRBV6-5
ASSYIAGQGRYEQY
>TRBJ2-3|TRBV7-9
ASSTHDRGLTDTQY
>TRBJ1-4|TRBV9
ASSVGGKIREKLF
>TRBJ1-1|TRBV2
ASSDIGQGGEAF
>TRBJ1-2|TRBV28
ASSLLAAYGYT
>TRBJ2-5|TRBV11-3
ASSPGWDFQETQY
>TRBJ2-2|TRBV7-9
ASSIRQGGTGELF
>TRBJ2-1|TRBV24-1
AAGPRGFNEQF
>TRBJ2-7|TRBV7-2
ASSPGAGLNSYEQY
>TRBJ2-5|TRBV28
ASSPGQGKPSQETQY
>TRBJ2-3|TRBV10-1
ASSDSSTDTQY
>TRBJ2-2|TRBV19
ASTRSGGDTGELF
>TRBJ2-3|TRBV5-1
ASSLIGEGTQY
>TRBJ1-1|TRBV7-9
ASSLSGERNTEAF